This record looks at one T cell receptor beta chain sequence and its context. Healthy Caucasian individuals from Russia aged roughly 6 to 100 were enrolled as donors. Isolation of PBMCs gave at least 7 million cells per sample. The record originates from a study of blood T cells in healthy people across ages. With a J-beta primer mix and a sample-barcoded 5' primer, a second PCR ran about 7 to 12 cycles. TCRdb processed the 5' RACE reads anew with MiXCR; each CDR3 protein has one entry. The sample has 700,000 or so distinct CDR3 sequences; approximately 21% are singletons. The CDR3 covers 16 residues. With 3 bases clipped from V and 2 bases from J, the junction kept 3 bases outside the gene matches. Germline loops: CDR1 SGHRS, CDR2 YFSETQ.

Sequencing was carried out using blood. The source of this sequence is a man aged 65-85 years in good health. The chain couples TRBV5-1 to TRBJ2-1; TRBD2 agrees at 12 bases. DNA of the CDR3: TGCGCCAGCAGCTCACTAGCGGGGGGCACCTACAATGAGCAGTTCTTC. Translated: CASSSLAGGTYNEQFF.